One and the same sample provided the 20 T cell receptor beta chains below, sequenced in a study of CD4+ T cells in melanoma (dated by TCRdb to the early 2020s). Receptor libraries were prepared by the immunoSEQ multiplex PCR assay. Entries here come from immuneACCESS through TCRdb and include only in-frame sequences with V and J called. Some clones fail to appear in such tables; in the studies checked, an unresolved V gene covers under half of the shortfall, and the cause of the remainder is unknown. The sample profile shows around 12,000 clones; 66% of them were found once. The ten most abundant clones make up about 9.2% of the sample. Sequencing input: cells from a culture (not recorded whether cultured in vitro). Receptor source: a human donor with melanoma.

The V and J genes are TRBV25-1 and TRBJ2-2; the match to TRBD1 covers 8 bases. The CDR3 length is 14 residues. Trimming removed 8 bases from V and 1 base from J; junction bases left unmatched: 3. Germline V gene data show CDR1 as MGHDK and CDR2 as SYGVNS. The CDR3 protein is CASRDRGNTGELFF. The CDR3 DNA reads TGTGCCAGCCGAGACAGGGGGAACACCGGGGAGCTGTTTTTT. The whole variable domain, filled in from reference TRBV25-1 and TRBJ2-2, reads EADIYQTPRYLVIGTGKKITLECSQTMGHDKMYWYQQDPGMELHLIHYSYGVNSTEKGDLSSESTVSRIRTEHFPLTLESARPSHTSQYLCASRDRGNTGELFFGEGSRLTVL.

The J gene is TRBJ2-3, the V gene TRBV30, with 8 nucleotides matching TRBD1. J lost 0 bases, V lost 3 bases, and 11 bases had no gene match. The CDR3 sequence is 17 residues long. From germline, CDR1 is GTSNPN and CDR2 SVGIG (reference sequence). In DNA, the CDR3 is TGTGCCTGGAGCCAAGGGGGACAGGCGCAGAGCACAGATACGCAGTATTTT. Translation: CAWSQGGQAQSTDTQYF.

The chain recombines TRBV9 with TRBJ2-7; TRBD1 matches at 7 bases. Germline V gives CDR1 SGDLS, CDR2 YYNGEE. This CDR3 region has 13 residues. Germline trimming cut 4 bases from V and 5 bases from J; bases unmatched to any gene: 6. CDR3 in amino acids: CASSLGQNNEQYF. CDR3 DNA: TGTGCCAGCAGCCTGGGACAGAACAACGAGCAGTACTTC.

This chain links TRBV6-1 with TRBJ1-6; TRBD1 matches at 10 bases. The germline gives CDR1 MNHNS, CDR2 SASEGT. Unmatched junction bases numbered 4, after V lost 6 bases and J lost 11 bases. The CDR3 extends over 13 amino acids. CDR3 in amino acids: CASSRDRGPPLHF. The CDR3 region has the DNA TGTGCCAGCAGCCGGGACAGGGGCCCACCCCTCCACTTT.

This chain connects TRBV14 to TRBJ1-1; a possible D gene is TRBD1 (5 bases). CDR1 and CDR2 from the germline V gene are SGHDN and FVKESK. The CDR3 spans 14 residues. Trimming removed 4 bases from V and 1 base from J, with 10 bases in between. DNA for the CDR3: TGTGCCAGCAGCCCCCAGACAGAGAACACTGAAGCTTTCTTT. It specifies CASSPQTENTEAFF.

The genes are TRBV5-4 and TRBJ2-2, with D uncertain. This CDR3 has 14 residues. Germline V lookup: CDR1 SGHNT, CDR2 YYREEE (reference sequence). Trimming pared 0 bases from V and 0 bases from J, leaving 3 bases between. CDR3 nucleotides: TGTGCCAGCAGCTTGGACTCGAACACCGGGGAGCTGTTTTTT. It encodes CASSLDSNTGELFF. The full variable domain, in which reference TRBV5-4 and TRBJ2-2 provide the parts outside the CDR3, is ETGVTQSPTHLIKTRGQQVTLRCSSQSGHNTVSWYQQALGQGPQFIFQYYREEENGRGNFPPRFSGLQFPNYSSELNVNALELDDSALYLCASSLDSNTGELFFGEGSRLTVL.

V usage is TRBV6-5 and J usage is TRBJ1-4, with unresolved D. The germline gives CDR1 MNHEY, CDR2 SVGAGI. Between the trimmed V and J ends, which lost 5 bases and 8 bases, there was a span of 15 bases. This CDR3 has 14 residues. The chain's CDR3 is CASSLSAGREKLFF. The DNA of the CDR3 is TGTGCCAGCAGTCTCAGCGCAGGAAGGGAAAAACTGTTTTTT.

This rearrangement joins TRBV30 to TRBJ1-6; D unresolved. Trimming stripped 1 base from V and 4 bases from J, with 5 bases between. In germline, CDR1 is GTSNPN, CDR2 SVGIG (reference sequence). There are 13 residues in the CDR3. Here the CDR3 reads CAWSADYNSPLHF. CDR3 bases: TGTGCCTGGAGTGCCGATTATAATTCACCCCTCCACTTT.

The chain uses TRBV4-2 and TRBJ2-5; D uncertain. The J call may not be correct, given that the DNA end is closer to TRBJ2-7. Germline V gives CDR1 LGHNA, CDR2 YNFKEQ. The CDR3 contains 12 residues. The CDR3 spells CASSQTPYEQYF. The CDR3, as DNA: TGTGCCAGCAGCCAAACCCCCTACGAGCAGTACTTC.

The chain carries TRBV6-1 and TRBJ2-7; the D gene is possibly TRBD2 (6 bases). V lost 6 bases to trimming and J lost 12 bases, with 21 bases between them. The CDR3 extends over 13 amino acids. CDR1 is MNHNS and CDR2 is SASEGT in the germline V gene. The CDR3: CASSPGTGRSRYF. Here the CDR3 DNA reads TGTGCCAGCAGCCCTGGGACGGGGAGGAGCAGGTACTTC.

The genes are TRBV7-8 and TRBJ1-3; possibly TRBD1 for D (6 bases). Germline V gene lookup returns CDR1 SGHVS and CDR2 FQNEAQ. V lost 3 bases to trimming and J lost 5 bases, with 11 bases between them. This CDR3 has 14 amino acids. The CDR3 here is CASSFRGQRNTIYF. DNA for the CDR3: TGTGCCAGCAGCTTTAGGGGACAACGAAACACCATATATTTT.

CDR3 DNA sequence: TGTGCCAGTAGTATAATTGGCCAGGGGGCTGGAAACACCATATATTTT. This gives the protein CASSIIGQGAGNTIYF. The chain links TRBV19 to TRBJ1-3; 7 nucleotides agree with TRBD1. This CDR3 has 16 amino acids. The germline V gene has CDR1 LNHDA and CDR2 SQIVND (reference sequence). V lost 2 bases, J lost 2 bases, and 6 bases stayed unmatched.

The rearrangement joins TRBV29-1 to TRBJ1-4; 9 bases are a match to TRBD1. Looked up from germline, CDR1 is SQVTM and CDR2 is ANQGSEA. The CDR3 sequence is 13 residues long. V was clipped by 7 bases and J by 8 bases; unmatched bases: 8. Here the CDR3 DNA reads TGCAGCGGCATGGGACAGGGTAGCGAAAAACTGTTTTTT. Translated: CSGMGQGSEKLFF.

The table lists this clone with a few counts. The V and J genes are TRBV7-8 and TRBJ1-2, with 9 bases lining up with TRBD1. This CDR3 is 14 amino acids long. Germline-derived CDR1 and CDR2 are SGHVS and FQNEAQ. V was pared by 5 bases and J by 5 bases, with 6 bases of the junction left unmatched. The CDR3 DNA is TGTGCCAGCAGCACACAGGGGGCAGAATATGGCTACACCTTC. This encodes CASSTQGAEYGYTF.

This clone was observed a handful of times. The J gene is TRBJ1-1, the V gene TRBV6-5; no reliable D call. This CDR3 contains 14 residues. Germline CDR1 MNHEY, CDR2 SVGAGI. Trimming removed 5 bases at V and 0 bases at J, with 10 bases between. Written as DNA, the CDR3 is TGTGCCAGCAGTCCCCGTGTCGTGAACACTGAAGCTTTCTTT. This codes for CASSPRVVNTEAFF.

The chain is built from TRBV6-6 and TRBJ1-1, with D unresolved. V was pared by 8 bases and J by 5 bases, with 21 bases between. The V gene's germline CDR1 is MNHNY and CDR2 SVGAGI (reference sequence). This CDR3 contains 15 residues. The CDR3 DNA follows: TGTGCCAGCTCACTGTTAGAGGGTGGAGTGACTGAAGCTTTCTTT. This sequence encodes CASSLLEGGVTEAFF.

The rearrangement links TRBV30 to TRBJ1-3; D gene ambiguous. The CDR3 covers 14 residues. V was trimmed by 4 bases and J by 2 bases, leaving 12 bases between them. Germline CDR1 reads GTSNPN; CDR2 reads SVGIG (reference sequence). Here the CDR3 DNA reads TGTGCCTGGAAGAGGCTAGGGACTGGAAACACCATATATTTT. Translation: CAWKRLGTGNTIYF.

This chain connects TRBV7-6 to TRBJ2-6; 7 positions match TRBD1. CDR1 and CDR2 (germline): SGHVS, FNYEAQ. The CDR3 has 15 residues. V shed 3 bases, J shed 4 bases, and the junction held 3 bases outside the gene matches. The CDR3 reads CASSLTGFGANVLTF. The CDR3 region has the DNA TGTGCCAGCAGCTTGACAGGGTTCGGGGCCAACGTCCTGACTTTC.

This chain joins TRBV13 and TRBJ1-2, with D tentatively TRBD1 (6 bases). With 2 bases removed from V and 3 bases from J, the gap between germline ends came to 10 bases. The V gene's germline CDR1 is PRHDT and CDR2 FYEKMQ (reference sequence). The CDR3 contains 14 residues. Here the CDR3 DNA reads TGTGCCAGCAGCTTAAGGGGGTTGGACTATGGCTACACCTTC. The encoded protein is CASSLRGLDYGYTF.

The genes are TRBV19 and TRBJ1-3; 8 bases are a match to TRBD1. The CDR3 contains 14 residues. The trim removed 7 bases at V and 5 bases at J, leaving 7 bases unmatched. From germline, CDR1 is LNHDA and CDR2 SQIVND (reference sequence). The CDR3 DNA follows: TGTGCCAGTACTCAGGGGGCGCGTAGAAACACCATATATTTT. Its translation is CASTQGARRNTIYF.